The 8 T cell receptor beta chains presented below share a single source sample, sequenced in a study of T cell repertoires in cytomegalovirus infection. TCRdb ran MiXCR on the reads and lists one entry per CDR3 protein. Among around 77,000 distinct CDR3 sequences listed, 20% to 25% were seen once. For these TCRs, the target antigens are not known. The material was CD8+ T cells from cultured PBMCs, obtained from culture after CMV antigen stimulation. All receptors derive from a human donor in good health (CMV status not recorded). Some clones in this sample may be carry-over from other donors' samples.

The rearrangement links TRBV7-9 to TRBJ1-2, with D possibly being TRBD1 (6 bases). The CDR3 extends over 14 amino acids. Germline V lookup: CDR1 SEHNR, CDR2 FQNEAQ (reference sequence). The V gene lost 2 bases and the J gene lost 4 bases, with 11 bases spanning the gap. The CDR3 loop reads CASSLLDRVYGYTF. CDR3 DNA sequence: TGTGCCAGCAGCTTATTGGACAGAGTCTATGGCTACACCTTC.

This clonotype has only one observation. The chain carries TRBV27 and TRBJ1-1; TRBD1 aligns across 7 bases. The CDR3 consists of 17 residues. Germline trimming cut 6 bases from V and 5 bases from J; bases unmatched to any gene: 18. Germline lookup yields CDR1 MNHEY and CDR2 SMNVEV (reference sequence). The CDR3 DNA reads TGTGCCAGCAGCACCTCTGGAGAGGGGGCCCCTGTAACTGAAGCTTTCTTT. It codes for CASSTSGEGAPVTEAFF.

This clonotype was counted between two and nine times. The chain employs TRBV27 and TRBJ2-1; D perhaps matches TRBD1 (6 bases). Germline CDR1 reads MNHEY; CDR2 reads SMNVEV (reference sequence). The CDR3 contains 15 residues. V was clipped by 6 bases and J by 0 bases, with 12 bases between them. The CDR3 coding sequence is TGTGCCAGCAGCTCCGTACAGGGCTCCTACAATGAGCAGTTCTTC. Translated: CASSSVQGSYNEQFF.

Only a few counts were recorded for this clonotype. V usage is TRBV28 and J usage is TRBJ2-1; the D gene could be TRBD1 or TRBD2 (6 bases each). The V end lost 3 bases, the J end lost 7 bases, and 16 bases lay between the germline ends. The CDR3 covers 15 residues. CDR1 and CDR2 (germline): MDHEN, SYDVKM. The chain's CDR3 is CASSFNREVGNEQFF. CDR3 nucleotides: TGTGCCAGCAGTTTCAACAGGGAGGTGGGAAATGAGCAGTTCTTC. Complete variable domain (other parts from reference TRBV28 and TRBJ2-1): DVKVTQSSRYLVKRTGEKVFLECVQDMDHENMFWYRQDPGLGLRLIYFSYDVKMKEKGDIPEGYSVSREKKERFSLILESASTNQTSMYLCASSFNREVGNEQFFGPGTRLTVL.

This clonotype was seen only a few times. CDR3 sequence: CRVDRGPGNTEAFF. The CDR3 DNA reads as TGCAGGGTAGACAGGGGGCCGGGGAACACTGAAGCTTTCTTT. The chain has TRBV20-1 and TRBJ1-1; 10 positions agree with TRBD1. The length of the CDR3 is 14 residues. Germline V lookup: CDR1 DFQATT, CDR2 SNEGSKA (reference sequence).

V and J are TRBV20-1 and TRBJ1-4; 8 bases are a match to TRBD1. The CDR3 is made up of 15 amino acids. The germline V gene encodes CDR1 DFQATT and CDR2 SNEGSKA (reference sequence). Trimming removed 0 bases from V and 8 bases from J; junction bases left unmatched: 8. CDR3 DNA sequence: TGCAGTGCTAGAGATGGACAGGGCTTCAGCGAAAAACTGTTTTTT. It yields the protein CSARDGQGFSEKLFF.

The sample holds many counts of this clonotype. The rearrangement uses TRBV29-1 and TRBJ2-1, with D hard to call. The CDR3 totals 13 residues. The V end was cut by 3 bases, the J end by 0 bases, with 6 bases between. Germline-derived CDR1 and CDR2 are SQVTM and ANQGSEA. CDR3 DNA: TGCAGCGTTGAGGAGAGCTCCTACAATGAGCAGTTCTTC. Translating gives CSVEESSYNEQFF.

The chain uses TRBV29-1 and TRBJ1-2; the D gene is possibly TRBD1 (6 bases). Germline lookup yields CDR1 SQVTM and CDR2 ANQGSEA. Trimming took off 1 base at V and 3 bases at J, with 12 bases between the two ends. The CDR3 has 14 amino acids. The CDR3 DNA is TGCAGCGTTGAAGTTTCGAGGGGGGACTATGGCTACACCTTC. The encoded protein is CSVEVSRGDYGYTF.